The 11 T cell receptor beta chains presented below share a single source sample, sequenced in a study of blood T cell repertoires in COVID-19. Libraries were prepared by immunoSEQ multiplex PCR; TCRdb keeps only in-frame clonotypes and omits some of them. The sample records about 110,000 clones, approximately 62% being singletons. The sample consisted of peripheral blood. The origin of the receptors is an elderly man with acute or convalescent COVID-19.

This clone was counted a few times. The chain has TRBV5-1 and TRBJ2-7, with 9 bases that match TRBD1. The V segment lost 7 bases and the J segment 2 bases; nucleotides outside the gene matches: 10. Per germline, CDR1 SGHRS and CDR2 YFSETQ. The CDR3 contains 15 residues. The CDR3 DNA follows: TGCGCCAGCGGATTCTGGACAGGGGCCGCCTACGAGCAGTACTTC. It specifies CASGFWTGAAYEQYF.

This chain uses TRBV24-1 with TRBJ2-3; D is perhaps TRBD1 (6 bases). Germline V gene data show CDR1 as KGHDR and CDR2 as SFDVKD. V lost 3 bases and J lost 6, with 12 bases in between. This CDR3 has 14 residues. The CDR3 reads CATSDLRGSDTQYF. DNA for the CDR3: TGTGCCACCAGTGATCTCAGGGGTTCGGATACGCAGTATTTT.

The chain employs TRBV28 and TRBJ2-1; 9 bases align to TRBD2. The CDR3 contains 12 residues. Germline values: CDR1 MDHEN, CDR2 SYDVKM. J gave up 11 bases and V 5 bases, and 4 bases lay outside the gene matches. The DNA for the CDR3 is TGTGCCAGCAGTCCCCTAGCGGGACAGCAGTTCTTC. This encodes CASSPLAGQQFF.

The rearrangement uses TRBV4-2 and TRBJ2-7; 7 nucleotides match TRBD1. V lost 1 base to trimming and J lost 6 bases; unmatched junction nucleotides: 12. Germline V lookup: CDR1 LGHNA, CDR2 YNFKEQ. The CDR3 runs to 16 residues. The chain's CDR3 is CASSQVPQTGFGEQYF. The CDR3, as DNA: TGTGCCAGCAGCCAAGTCCCTCAGACAGGGTTCGGCGAGCAGTACTTC.

This clone showed up just a few times. The chain is built from TRBV11-2 and TRBJ2-1, with D unresolved. In germline, CDR1 is SGHAT, CDR2 FQNNGV. This CDR3 is built from 12 residues. V shed 0 bases and J shed 8 bases, with 5 bases lying between them. This CDR3 reads CASSLDSYEQFF. In DNA, the CDR3 is TGTGCCAGCAGCTTAGATTCCTATGAGCAGTTCTTC.

The V and J genes are TRBV7-2 and TRBJ2-1; D may be TRBD2 (6 bases). Germline V lookup: CDR1 SGHTA, CDR2 FQGNSA. V dropped 5 bases and J dropped 2 bases, with 13 bases sitting between them. The CDR3 consists of 15 residues. CDR3 loop: CASSPEGLAYNEQFF. The CDR3 DNA reads TGTGCCAGCAGCCCGGAGGGTCTGGCCTACAATGAGCAGTTCTTC.

About this clone: A read error may explain this, as a much larger clone is one base away. V and J are TRBV6-5 and TRBJ1-6; D remains ambiguous. The V and J ends lost 5 bases and 0 bases respectively, with 5 bases between them. Germline V gene data show CDR1 as MNHEY and CDR2 as SVGAGI. The CDR3 length is 14 residues. The CDR3: CASSTSSYNSPLHF. CDR3 sequence (DNA): TGTGCCAGCAGTACGAGCTCCTATAATTCACCCCTCCACTTT.

This chain joins TRBV19 and TRBJ2-2, with TRBD2 as a possible D gene (6 bases). Trimming removed 5 bases at V and 4 bases at J, with 11 bases between. The germline V gene encodes CDR1 LNHDA and CDR2 SQIVND (reference sequence). The CDR3 covers 14 residues. The CDR3: CASSPGSGTGELFF. In nucleotides, the CDR3 is TGTGCCAGTAGTCCCGGGAGTGGCACCGGGGAGCTGTTTTTT.

The V gene is TRBV27, the J gene TRBJ1-2; 7 bases are a match to TRBD1. Germline V gene sequence: CDR1 MNHEY, CDR2 SMNVEV (reference sequence). J was trimmed by 1 base and V by 4 bases; bases with no gene match: 6. The length of the CDR3 is 15 residues. The CDR3 DNA sequence: TGTGCCAGCAGTTCTCCCAGGGACAGTAACTATGGCTACACCTTC. Its protein product is CASSSPRDSNYGYTF.

The CDR3 DNA is TGTGCCAGCAGCTCGAGACTAGCGGGAGGGGGCGACAATGAGCAGTTCTTC. Protein: CASSSRLAGGGDNEQFF. The V call is TRBV4-2, the J call TRBJ2-1, with 14 bases aligning to TRBD2. With V trimmed by 5 bases and J by 5 bases, 8 bases remained unmatched. Germline assignment: CDR1 LGHNA and CDR2 YNFKEQ. CDR3 length: 17 residues.

The chain has TRBV9 and TRBJ2-3; TRBD1 aligns across 9 bases. V gave up 7 bases and J gave up 6 bases; unmatched junction bases: 12. The CDR3 contains 15 residues. Germline CDR1 SGDLS, CDR2 YYNGEE. CDR3 in amino acids: CASAPLQGAVDTQYF. The CDR3 region has the DNA TGTGCCAGCGCCCCGTTACAGGGGGCGGTGGATACGCAGTATTTT.